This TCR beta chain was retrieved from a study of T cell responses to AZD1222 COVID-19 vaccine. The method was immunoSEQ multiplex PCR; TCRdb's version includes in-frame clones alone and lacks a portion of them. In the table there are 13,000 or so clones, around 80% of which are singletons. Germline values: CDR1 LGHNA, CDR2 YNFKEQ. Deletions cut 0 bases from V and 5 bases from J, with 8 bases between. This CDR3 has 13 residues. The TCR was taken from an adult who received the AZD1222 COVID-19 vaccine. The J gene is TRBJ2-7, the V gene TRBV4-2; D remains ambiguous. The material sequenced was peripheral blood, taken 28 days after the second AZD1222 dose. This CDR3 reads CASSQDREDEQYF. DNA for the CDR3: TGTGCCAGCAGCCAAGATAGGGAAGACGAGCAGTACTTC.